This T cell receptor beta chain was recorded in a study of OX40 agonist ivuxolimab in advanced cancers. Study background: Head and neck, renal cell, melanoma or hepatocellular carcinoma were the cancers that dose-escalation patients had.

TCRdb's copy holds only in-frame clones and misses some; the assay was immunoSEQ multiplex PCR. The sample has some 50,000 clones; around 86% are singletons. The germline V and J ends were trimmed by 3 bases and 1 base, with 14 bases remaining between them. This CDR3 spans 16 amino acids. Germline V lookup: CDR1 SEHNR, CDR2 FQNEAQ (reference sequence). Study-level results: In general, CD8+ T cells held more expanded clones than CD4+ did, on average.

A note on this clone: Its specificity is not known.

This TCR came from an adult with an advanced solid tumor such as melanoma, head and neck, liver or kidney cancer. The V and J genes are TRBV7-9 and TRBJ2-3, with D possibly being TRBD1 or TRBD2 (6 bases each). The specimen was CD4+ or CD8+ T cells sorted from blood, collected in a trial of the OX40 agonist ivuxolimab. The CDR3 sequence is CASSLMGGLGTDTQYF. The CDR3 DNA sequence: TGTGCCAGCAGCTTGATGGGGGGCTTAGGCACAGATACGCAGTATTTT.